This paragraph reports one TCR beta chain. The antigen remains undetermined. The data were obtained in a study of cytomegalovirus exposure and HLA in healthy donors. Points from the study as a whole: Altogether, 150 to 200 TCR beta chains were recorded as cytomegalovirus-associated. There were a few CMV-associated chains whose specificity for CMV antigens was confirmed in vitro. Despite most TCR sequences being rare, some public TCRs occurred in many donors.

Sequencing was performed with immunoSEQ multiplex PCR; in TCRdb, only in-frame clones are kept and a portion is missing. The table has approximately 97,000 clones, roughly 94% seen once; the top ten hold 0.89%. The CDR3 runs 17 residues. Trimming shortened V by 3 bases and J by 0 bases, and 17 bases separated the two germline ends. CDR1 is SGDLS, CDR2 YYNGEE, per germline. The sequence was obtained from a woman younger than 30 in good health and CMV-seronegative. The gene calls are TRBV9 and TRBJ2-3; weak D call: TRBD2 (6 bases). Material for sequencing was PBMCs. CDR3 coding DNA: TGTGCCAGCAGCGAGGAGGGCCATGGAGGGAGCACAGATACGCAGTATTTT. As protein: CASSEEGHGGSTDTQYF.